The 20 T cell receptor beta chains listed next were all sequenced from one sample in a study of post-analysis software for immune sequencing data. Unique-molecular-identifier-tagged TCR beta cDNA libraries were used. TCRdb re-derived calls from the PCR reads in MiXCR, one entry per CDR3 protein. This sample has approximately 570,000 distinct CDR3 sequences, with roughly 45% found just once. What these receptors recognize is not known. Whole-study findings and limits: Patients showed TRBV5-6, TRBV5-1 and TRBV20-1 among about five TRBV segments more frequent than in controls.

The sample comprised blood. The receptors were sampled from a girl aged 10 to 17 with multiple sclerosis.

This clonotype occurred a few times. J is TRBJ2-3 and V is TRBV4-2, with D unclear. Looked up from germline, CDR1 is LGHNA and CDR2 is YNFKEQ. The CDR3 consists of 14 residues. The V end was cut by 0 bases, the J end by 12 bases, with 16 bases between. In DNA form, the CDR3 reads TGTGCCAGCAGCCAAGATCGGGCGCGCCTCGACCAGTATTTT. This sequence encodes CASSQDRARLDQYF.

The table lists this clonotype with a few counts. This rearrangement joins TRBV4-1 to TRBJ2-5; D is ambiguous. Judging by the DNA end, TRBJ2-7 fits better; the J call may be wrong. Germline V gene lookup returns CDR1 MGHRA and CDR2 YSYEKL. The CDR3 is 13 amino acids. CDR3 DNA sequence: TGCGCCAGCAGCCAAGTGGTCTTGAGCGAGCAGTACTTC. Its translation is CASSQVVLSEQYF.

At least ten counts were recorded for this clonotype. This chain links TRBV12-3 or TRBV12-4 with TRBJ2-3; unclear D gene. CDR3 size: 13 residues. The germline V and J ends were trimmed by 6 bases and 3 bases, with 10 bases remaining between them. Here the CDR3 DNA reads TGTGCCAGCAGCTTGGTTAGGACAGATACGCAGTATTTT. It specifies CASSLVRTDTQYF.

The DNA of the CDR3 is TGCAGCGTTTCCCCCGGGGAGACCCAGTACTTC. Protein product: CSVSPGETQYF. The J gene is TRBJ2-5, the V gene TRBV29-1; D remains unclear. The germline V and J ends were trimmed by 5 bases and 5 bases, with 9 bases remaining between them. The CDR3 totals 11 residues. Germline values: CDR1 SQVTM, CDR2 ANQGSEA.

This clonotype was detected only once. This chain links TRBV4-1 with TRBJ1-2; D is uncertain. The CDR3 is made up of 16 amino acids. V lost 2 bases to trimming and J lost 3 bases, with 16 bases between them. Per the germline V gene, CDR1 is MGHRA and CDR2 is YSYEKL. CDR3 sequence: CASSQLLGMPDYGYTF. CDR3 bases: TGCGCCAGCAGCCAACTCCTGGGTATGCCCGACTATGGCTACACCTTC.

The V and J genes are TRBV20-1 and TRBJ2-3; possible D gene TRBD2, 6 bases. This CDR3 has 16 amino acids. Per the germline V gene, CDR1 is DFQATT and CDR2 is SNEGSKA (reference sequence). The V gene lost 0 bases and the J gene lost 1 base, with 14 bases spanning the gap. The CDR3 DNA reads TGCAGTGCTAGAGAGATACGGGGGACCCGCACAGATACGCAGTATTTT. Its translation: CSAREIRGTRTDTQYF.

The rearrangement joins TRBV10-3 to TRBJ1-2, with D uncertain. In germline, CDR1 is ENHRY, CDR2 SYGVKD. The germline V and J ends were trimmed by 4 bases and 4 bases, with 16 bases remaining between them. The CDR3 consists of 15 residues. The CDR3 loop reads CAISGVGSGSYGYTF. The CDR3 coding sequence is TGTGCCATCAGTGGGGTCGGCTCGGGGAGCTATGGCTACACCTTC.

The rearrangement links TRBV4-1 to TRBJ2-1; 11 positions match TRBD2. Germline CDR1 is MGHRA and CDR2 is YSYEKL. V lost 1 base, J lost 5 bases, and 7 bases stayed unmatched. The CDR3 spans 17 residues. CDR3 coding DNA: TGCGCCAGCAGCCAAGGTAGAGCTAGCGGGGGGAACAATGAGCAGTTCTTC. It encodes CASSQGRASGGNNEQFF.

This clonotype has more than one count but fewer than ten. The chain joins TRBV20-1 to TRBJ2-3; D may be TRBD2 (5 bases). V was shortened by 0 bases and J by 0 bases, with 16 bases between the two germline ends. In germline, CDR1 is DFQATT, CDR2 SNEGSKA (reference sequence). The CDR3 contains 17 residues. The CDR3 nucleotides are TGCAGTGCTAGAGATCTCTCCCCCCCGGGAAGCACAGATACGCAGTATTTT. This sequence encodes CSARDLSPPGSTDTQYF.

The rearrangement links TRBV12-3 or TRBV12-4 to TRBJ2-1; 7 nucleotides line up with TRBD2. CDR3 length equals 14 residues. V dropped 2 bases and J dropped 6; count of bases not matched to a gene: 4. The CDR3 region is CASSLQRGGNEQFF. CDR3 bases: TGTGCCAGCAGTTTACAGCGGGGCGGCAATGAGCAGTTCTTC.

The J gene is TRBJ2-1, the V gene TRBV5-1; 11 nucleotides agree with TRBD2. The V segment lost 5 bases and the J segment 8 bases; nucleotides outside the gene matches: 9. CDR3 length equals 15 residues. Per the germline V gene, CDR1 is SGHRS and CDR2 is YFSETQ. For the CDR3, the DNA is TGCGCCAGCAGTCCGACTAGCGGGGTGGAATATGAGCAGTTCTTC. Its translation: CASSPTSGVEYEQFF.

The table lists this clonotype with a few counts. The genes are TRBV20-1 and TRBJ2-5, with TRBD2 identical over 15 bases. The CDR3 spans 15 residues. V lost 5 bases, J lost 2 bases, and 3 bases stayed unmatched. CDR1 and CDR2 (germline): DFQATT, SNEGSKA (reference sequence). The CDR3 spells CSAYGLAGGQETQYF. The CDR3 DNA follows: TGCAGTGCTTATGGACTAGCGGGAGGGCAAGAGACCCAGTACTTC.

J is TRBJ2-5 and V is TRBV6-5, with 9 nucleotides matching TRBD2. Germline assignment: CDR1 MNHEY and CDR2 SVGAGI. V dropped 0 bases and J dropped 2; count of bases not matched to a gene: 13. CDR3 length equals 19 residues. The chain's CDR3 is CASSYSSPRGRVGQETQYF. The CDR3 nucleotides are TGTGCCAGCAGTTACTCATCCCCCCGCGGGAGGGTGGGGCAAGAGACCCAGTACTTC.

The CDR3 coding sequence is TGCAGTGCTAGAGCGGGAGTAGGTCAGTTCTTC. Its translation: CSARAGVGQFF. The rearrangement uses TRBV20-1 and TRBJ2-1, with TRBD2 as a possible D gene (6 bases). Germline CDR1 and CDR2: DFQATT and SNEGSKA (reference sequence). The CDR3 sequence is 11 residues long. The V end lost 1 base, the J end lost 13 bases, and 11 bases lay between the germline ends.

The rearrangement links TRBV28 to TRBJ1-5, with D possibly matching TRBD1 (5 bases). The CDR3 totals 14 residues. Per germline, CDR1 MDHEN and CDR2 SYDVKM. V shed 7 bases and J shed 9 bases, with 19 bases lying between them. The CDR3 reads CASTTDNNQGPQHF. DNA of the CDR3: TGTGCCAGCACCACCGATAATAACCAGGGGCCCCAGCATTTT.

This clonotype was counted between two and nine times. The CDR3 loop is CASSPSRTSGDQPQHF. CDR3 bases: TGTGCCAGCAGCCCGTCGAGGACAAGTGGCGATCAGCCCCAGCATTTT. The chain recombines TRBV4-2 with TRBJ1-5; D perhaps matches TRBD1 (5 bases). V was clipped by 4 bases and J by 5 bases, with 18 bases between them. From germline, CDR1 is LGHNA and CDR2 YNFKEQ. The CDR3 sequence is 16 residues long.

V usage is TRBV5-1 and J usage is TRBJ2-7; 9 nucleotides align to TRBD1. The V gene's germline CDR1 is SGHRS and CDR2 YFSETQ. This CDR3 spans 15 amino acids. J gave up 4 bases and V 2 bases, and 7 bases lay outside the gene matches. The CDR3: CASSFGTGLVYEQYF. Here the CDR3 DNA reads TGCGCCAGCAGCTTCGGGACAGGGCTGGTATACGAGCAGTACTTC.

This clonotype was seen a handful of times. The DNA for the CDR3 is TGTGCCAGCAACGAACTCGCAGGGGCGGCAGGCGTCCTGACTTTC. Translating it yields CASNELAGAAGVLTF. The chain uses TRBV12-3 or TRBV12-4 and TRBJ2-6, with D possibly being TRBD1 (6 bases). This CDR3 has 15 residues. V lost 7 bases and J 12 bases, leaving 22 bases between the germline ends.

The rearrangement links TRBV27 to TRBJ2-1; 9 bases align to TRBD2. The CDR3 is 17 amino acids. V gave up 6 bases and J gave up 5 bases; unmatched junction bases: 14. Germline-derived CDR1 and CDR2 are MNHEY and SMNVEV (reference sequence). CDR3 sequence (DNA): TGTGCCAGCAGCCCCCAGGAAAGCGGGGGGTTAGACAATGAGCAGTTCTTC. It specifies CASSPQESGGLDNEQFF.

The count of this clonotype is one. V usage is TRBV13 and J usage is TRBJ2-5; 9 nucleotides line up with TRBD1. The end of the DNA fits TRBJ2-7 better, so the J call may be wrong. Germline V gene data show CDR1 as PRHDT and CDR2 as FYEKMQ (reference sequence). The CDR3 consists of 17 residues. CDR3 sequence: CASSLVLAGTGRDEQYF. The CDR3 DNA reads TGTGCCAGCAGCTTAGTATTGGCAGGGACAGGGAGGGACGAGCAGTACTTC.